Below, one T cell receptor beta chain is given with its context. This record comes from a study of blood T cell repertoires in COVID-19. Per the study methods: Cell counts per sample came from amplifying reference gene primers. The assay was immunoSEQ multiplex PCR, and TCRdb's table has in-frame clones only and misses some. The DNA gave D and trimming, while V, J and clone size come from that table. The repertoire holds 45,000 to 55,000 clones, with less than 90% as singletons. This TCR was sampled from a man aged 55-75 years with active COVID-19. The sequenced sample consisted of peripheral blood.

The CDR3 DNA reads as TGTGCCAGTAGTAATCCCCTACTGGTCGGCAATGAGCAGTTCTTC. Residues: CASSNPLLVGNEQFF. This chain uses TRBV19 with TRBJ2-1; D remains unclear. Germline CDR1 reads LNHDA; CDR2 reads SQIVND (reference sequence). The CDR3 has 15 amino acids. V was pared by 4 bases and J by 6 bases, with 16 bases between.